This T cell receptor delta chain was identified in a study of Vδ1+ human thymocytes. The CDR3 spans 19 residues. Germline CDR1 reads TSWWSYY; CDR2 reads QGS. V was pared by 4 bases and J by 4 bases, with 13 bases of the junction left unmatched. Alphabeta T cells were depleted, then CD3+ Vdelta1+ Vdelta2- thymocytes were FACS-sorted. Sequences come from RNA converted to cDNA by reverse transcription. Multiplex PCR used pooled V-gene forward primers and a constant-region reverse primer to amplify CDR3s. TCRdb reprocessed the multiplex PCR reads using CATT. The table has over 65,000 delta-chain clones, about 30% seen once. This clone was picked up a small number of times. Its antigen is not known. General study findings and limits: Highly polyclonal TRG and TRD repertoires with Gaussian CDR3 length distributions appeared in thymus.

The specimen sequenced was Vdelta1+ gamma-delta thymocytes from the thymus. The subset was: FACS-sorted CD3+ TCRalphabeta- TCRVdelta1+ TCRVdelta2- thymocytes. The origin of this receptor is a boy in the first two years of life who had congenital heart surgery. This chain joins TRDV1 and TRDJ2; 12 bases align to TRDD3. The CDR3 sequence: CALGVDHPGGYAGTAQLFF. CDR3 nucleotides: TGTGCTCTTGGGGTAGACCACCCTGGGGGATACGCCGGGACAGCACAACTCTTCTTT.